This T cell receptor beta chain stems from a study of human T cells and chemical hapten exposure. The CDR3 totals 13 residues. Germline lookup yields CDR1 SQVTM and CDR2 ANQGSEA. Between the trimmed V and J ends, which lost 7 bases and 0 bases, there was a span of 12 bases. Unique molecular identifiers were attached to individual cDNA molecules during library preparation. TCRdb processed the RACE reads anew with MiXCR; each CDR3 protein has one entry. The sample holds about 120,000 distinct CDR3 sequences, about 13% seen once. This clonotype was detected many times. Time point reported: pre-sensitization, week 0. Indicated treatment: therapeutic diphenylcyclopropenone sensitization with weekly scalp DPC.

This TCR came from a woman aged 18-30 years with alopecia areata. Some clones in this sample may be carry-over from other donors' samples. The chain is built from TRBV29-1 and TRBJ1-1; weak D call: TRBD1 (6 bases). The starting material was whole blood, obtained in connection with sensitization to the hapten diphenylcyclopropenone (DPC). The CDR3 reads CSGGGALNTEAFF. The CDR3 DNA reads as TGCAGCGGCGGGGGGGCCCTGAACACTGAAGCTTTCTTT.